This TCR beta chain was captured by sequencing in a study of T-cell memory formation after mild COVID-19. Study information: TCR clusters showed largely donor specificity.

A note on this clonotype: Its antigen is unidentified.

Study results and caveats: Contracting clones from day 15 to 85 showed balanced CD4/CD8; later expanders favored CD4+. In second-wave clones peaking day 37, SARS-CoV-2 specificity remained unconfirmed.

Germline lookup yields CDR1 SGHAT and CDR2 FQNNGV. CDR3 length equals 17 residues. Between the trimmed V and J ends, which lost 0 bases and 2 bases, there was a span of 16 bases. TCRdb ran MiXCR on the 5' RACE reads and lists one entry per CDR3 protein. The sample lists about 110,000 distinct CDR3 sequences; roughly a sixth were seen once. The V gene is TRBV11-2, the J gene TRBJ1-2; D is perhaps TRBD1 (6 bases). This receptor was obtained from a young man who had mild COVID-19 (a few samples of this study predate the infection). Cell type and time point are not known. The sample consisted of PBMCs or a T cell subset sorted from them (not recorded which). CDR3 sequence reads: CASSLEATTGTNYGYTF. CDR3 coding DNA: TGTGCCAGCAGCTTAGAGGCAACTACAGGGACCAACTATGGCTACACCTTC. Full variable domain (rest looked up from reference TRBV11-2 and TRBJ1-2): EAGVAQSPRYKIIEKRQSVAFWCNPISGHATLYWYQQILGQGPKLLIQFQNNGVVDDSQLPKDRFSAERLKGVDSTLKIQPAKLEDSAVYLCASSLEATTGTNYGYTFGSGTRLTVV.